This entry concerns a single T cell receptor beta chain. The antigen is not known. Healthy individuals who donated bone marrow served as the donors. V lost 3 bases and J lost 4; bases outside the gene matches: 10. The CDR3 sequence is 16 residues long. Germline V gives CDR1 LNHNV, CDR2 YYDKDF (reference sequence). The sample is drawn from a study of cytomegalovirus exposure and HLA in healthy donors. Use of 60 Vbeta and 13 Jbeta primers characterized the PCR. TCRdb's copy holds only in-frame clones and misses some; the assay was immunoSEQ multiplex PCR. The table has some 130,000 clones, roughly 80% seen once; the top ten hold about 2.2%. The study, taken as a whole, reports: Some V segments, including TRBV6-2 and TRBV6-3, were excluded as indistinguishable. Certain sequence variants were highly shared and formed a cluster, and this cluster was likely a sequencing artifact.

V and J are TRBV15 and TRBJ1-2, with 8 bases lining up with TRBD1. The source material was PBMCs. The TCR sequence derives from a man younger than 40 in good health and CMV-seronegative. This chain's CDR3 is CATSRERHRGIYGYTF. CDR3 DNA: TGTGCCACCAGCAGGGAGCGACACAGGGGGATCTATGGCTACACCTTC.